The T cell receptor (beta chain) under discussion was sequenced for a study of memory CD4+ T cells and cytomegalovirus serostatus. Overall study: Donors were healthy Belgian adults, fewer than ten CMV seropositive and roughly 25 seronegative. The study's findings and limits: Suggested: most of the CMV-linked TCR signature lies in CD4+ memory cells.

As concerns this clone: Its target is unknown.

The sort gate was single viable CD3+CD4+CD8-CD45RO+ cells for memory CD4+ T cells. After thawing, CD4+ T cells were positively selected. CDR1 MNHEY and CDR2 SVGAGI come from the germline V gene. The CDR3 sequence is 14 residues long. The V gene lost 4 bases and the J gene lost 2 bases, with 9 bases spanning the gap. TCRdb's table, derived via immunoSEQ multiplex PCR, lists solely in-frame clones and lacks some. Of about 50,000 clones in the sample, under 90% are singletons; the top ten hold around 0.63%. Sequenced material: memory CD4+ T cells from blood. This chain connects TRBV6-5 to TRBJ1-5; no clear D gene. This TCR came from an adult in good health and CMV-seronegative. CDR3 sequence reads: CASSWTLGNQPQHF. The CDR3 bases are TGTGCCAGCAGTTGGACCTTGGGCAATCAGCCCCAGCATTTT.